This T cell receptor (beta chain) came from a study of blood T cell repertoires in COVID-19. CDR3 length: 19 amino acids. The protocol was immunoSEQ multiplex PCR, while the TCRdb copy is restricted to in-frame clones and leaves out a portion. The sample contains tens of thousands of clones, just over 85% of which appear only once. The sample was peripheral blood. The source is a man aged 55 to 69 with acute or convalescent COVID-19. The rearrangement joins TRBV12-1 to TRBJ2-1; TRBD1, the table's D call, was not compared with the DNA. TRBV12-1 is annotated as a pseudogene. In DNA, the CDR3 is TGTGCCAGCAGTCAAAAACGGGACAGGGGTTACGGTTCCTACAATGAGCAGTTCTTC. Translating gives CASSQKRDRGYGSYNEQFF.